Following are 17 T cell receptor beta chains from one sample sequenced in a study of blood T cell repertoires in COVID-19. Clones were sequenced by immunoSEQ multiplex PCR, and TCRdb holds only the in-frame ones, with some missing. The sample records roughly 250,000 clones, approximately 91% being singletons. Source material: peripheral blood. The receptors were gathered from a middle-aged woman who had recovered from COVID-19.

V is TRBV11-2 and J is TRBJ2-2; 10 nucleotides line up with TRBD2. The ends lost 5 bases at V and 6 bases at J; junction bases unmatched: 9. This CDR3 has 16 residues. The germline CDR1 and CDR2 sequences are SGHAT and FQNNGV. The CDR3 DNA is TGTGCCAGCAGCAACTCGGGACTAGCGAGGTCCGGGGAGCTGTTTTTT. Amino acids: CASSNSGLARSGELFF.

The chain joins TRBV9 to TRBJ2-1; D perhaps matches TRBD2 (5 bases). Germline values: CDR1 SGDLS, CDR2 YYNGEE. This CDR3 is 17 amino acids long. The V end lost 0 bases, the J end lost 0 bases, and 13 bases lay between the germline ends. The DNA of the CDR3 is TGTGCCAGCAGCGTAGGAGCTACTAGTTCCTCCTACAATGAGCAGTTCTTC. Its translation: CASSVGATSSSYNEQFF.

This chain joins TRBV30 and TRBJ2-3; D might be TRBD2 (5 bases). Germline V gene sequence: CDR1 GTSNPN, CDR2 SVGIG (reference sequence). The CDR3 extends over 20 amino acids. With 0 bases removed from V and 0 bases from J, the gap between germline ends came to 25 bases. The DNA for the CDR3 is TGTGCCTGGAGTGTACGGGGAGCCCGTTCTACAACTATTAGCACAGATACGCAGTATTTT. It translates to CAWSVRGARSTTISTDTQYF.

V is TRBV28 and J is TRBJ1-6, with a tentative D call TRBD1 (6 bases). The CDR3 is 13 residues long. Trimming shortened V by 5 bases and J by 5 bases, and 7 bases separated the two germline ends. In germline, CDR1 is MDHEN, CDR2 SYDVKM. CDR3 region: CASSNRDNSPLHF. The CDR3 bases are TGTGCCAGCAGTAACAGGGATAATTCACCCCTCCACTTT.

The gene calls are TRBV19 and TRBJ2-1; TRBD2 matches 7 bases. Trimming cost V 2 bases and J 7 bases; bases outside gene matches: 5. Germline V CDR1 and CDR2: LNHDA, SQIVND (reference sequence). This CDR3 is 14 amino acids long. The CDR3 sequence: CASSIREARNEQFF. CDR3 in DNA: TGTGCCAGTAGTATACGGGAGGCCCGGAATGAGCAGTTCTTC.

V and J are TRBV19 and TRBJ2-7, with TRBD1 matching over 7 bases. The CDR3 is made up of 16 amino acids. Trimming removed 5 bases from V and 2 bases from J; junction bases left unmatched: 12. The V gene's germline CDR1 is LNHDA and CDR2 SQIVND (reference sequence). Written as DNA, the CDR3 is TGTGCCAGTAGTTCCCCAGGTGGGCAGGGGGCCTACGAGCAGTACTTC. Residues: CASSSPGGQGAYEQYF. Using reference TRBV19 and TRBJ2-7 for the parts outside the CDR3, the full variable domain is DGGITQSPKYLFRKEGQNVTLSCEQNLNHDAMYWYRQDPGQGLRLIYYSQIVNDFQKGDIAEGYSVSREKKESFPLTVTSAQKNPTAFYLCASSSPGGQGAYEQYFGPGTRLTVT.

CDR3 residues: CASSLGSRGSGEKLFF. DNA for the CDR3: TGTGCCAGCAGCTTAGGGTCGAGGGGGAGTGGGGAAAAACTGTTTTTT. The gene calls are TRBV7-2 and TRBJ1-4; D possibly corresponds to TRBD1 (6 bases). V was shortened by 1 base and J by 8 bases, with 17 bases between the two germline ends. The CDR3 spans 16 residues. Germline CDR1 is SGHTA and CDR2 is FQGNSA.

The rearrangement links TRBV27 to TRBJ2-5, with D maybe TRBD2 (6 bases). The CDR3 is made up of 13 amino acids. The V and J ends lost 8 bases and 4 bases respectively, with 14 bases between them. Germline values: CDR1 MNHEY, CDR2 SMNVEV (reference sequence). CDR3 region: CASGLLGGETQYF. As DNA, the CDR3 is TGTGCCAGCGGATTGTTGGGAGGAGAGACCCAGTACTTC.

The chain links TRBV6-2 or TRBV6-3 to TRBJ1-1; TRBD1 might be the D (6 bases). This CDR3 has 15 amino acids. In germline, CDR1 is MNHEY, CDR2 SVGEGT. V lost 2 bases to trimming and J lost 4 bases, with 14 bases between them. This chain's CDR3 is CASSYGGGGFTEAFF. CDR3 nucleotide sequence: TGTGCCAGCAGTTACGGGGGCGGAGGTTTCACTGAAGCTTTCTTT.

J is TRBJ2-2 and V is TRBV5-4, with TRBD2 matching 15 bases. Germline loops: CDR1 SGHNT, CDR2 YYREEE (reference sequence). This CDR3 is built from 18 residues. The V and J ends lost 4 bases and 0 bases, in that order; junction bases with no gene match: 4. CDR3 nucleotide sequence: TGTGCCAGCAGCACTAGGACTAGCGGGAGGGCGAACACCGGGGAGCTGTTTTTT. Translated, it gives CASSTRTSGRANTGELFF.

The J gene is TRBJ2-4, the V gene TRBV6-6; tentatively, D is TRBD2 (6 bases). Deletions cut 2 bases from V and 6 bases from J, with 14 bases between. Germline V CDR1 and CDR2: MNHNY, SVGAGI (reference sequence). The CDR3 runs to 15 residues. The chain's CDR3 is CASSYGGVAPNIQYF. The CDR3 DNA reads TGTGCCAGCAGTTACGGAGGGGTCGCCCCAAACATTCAGTACTTC.

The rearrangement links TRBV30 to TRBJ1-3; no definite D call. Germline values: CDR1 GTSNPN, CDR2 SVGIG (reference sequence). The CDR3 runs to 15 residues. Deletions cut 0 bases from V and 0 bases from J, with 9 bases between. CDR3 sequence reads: CAWSVFPSSGNTIYF. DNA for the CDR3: TGTGCCTGGAGTGTCTTCCCCAGCTCTGGAAACACCATATATTTT.

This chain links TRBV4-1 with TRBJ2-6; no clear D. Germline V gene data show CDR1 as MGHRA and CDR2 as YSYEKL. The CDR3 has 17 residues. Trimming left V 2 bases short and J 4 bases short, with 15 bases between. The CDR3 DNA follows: TGCGCCAGCAGCCAATTGGCCCCGCTGGCCGGGGCCAACGTCCTGACTTTC. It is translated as CASSQLAPLAGANVLTF.

CDR3 amino acids: CASSLPGTGPYEQYF. CDR3 coding DNA: TGTGCCAGCAGCTTGCCCGGGACAGGGCCCTACGAGCAGTACTTC. The chain combines TRBV5-4 with TRBJ2-7; 9 bases line up with TRBD1. The V and J ends lost 1 base and 2 bases, in that order; junction bases with no gene match: 4. In germline, CDR1 is SGHNT, CDR2 YYREEE (reference sequence). The CDR3 has 15 amino acids.

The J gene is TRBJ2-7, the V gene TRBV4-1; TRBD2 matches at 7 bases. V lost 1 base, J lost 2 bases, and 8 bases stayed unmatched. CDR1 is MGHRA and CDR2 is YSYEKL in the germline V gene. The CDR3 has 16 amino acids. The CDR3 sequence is CASSQAGGTRTYEQYF. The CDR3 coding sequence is TGCGCCAGCAGCCAAGCCGGGGGGACTCGAACCTACGAGCAGTACTTC.

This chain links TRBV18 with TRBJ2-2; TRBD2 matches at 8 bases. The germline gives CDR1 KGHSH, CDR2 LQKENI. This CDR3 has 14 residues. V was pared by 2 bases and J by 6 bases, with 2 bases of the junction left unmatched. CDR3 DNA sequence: TGTGCCAGCTCACCAACAGCGGGGGCCGGGGAGCTGTTTTTT. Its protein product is CASSPTAGAGELFF.

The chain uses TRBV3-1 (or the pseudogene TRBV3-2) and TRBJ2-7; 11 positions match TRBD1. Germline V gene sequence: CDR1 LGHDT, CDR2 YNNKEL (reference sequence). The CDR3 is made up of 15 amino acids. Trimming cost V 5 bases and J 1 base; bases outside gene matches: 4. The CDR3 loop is CASSAGTGGSYEQYF. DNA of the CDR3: TGTGCCAGCAGCGCCGGGACAGGGGGATCCTACGAGCAGTACTTC.